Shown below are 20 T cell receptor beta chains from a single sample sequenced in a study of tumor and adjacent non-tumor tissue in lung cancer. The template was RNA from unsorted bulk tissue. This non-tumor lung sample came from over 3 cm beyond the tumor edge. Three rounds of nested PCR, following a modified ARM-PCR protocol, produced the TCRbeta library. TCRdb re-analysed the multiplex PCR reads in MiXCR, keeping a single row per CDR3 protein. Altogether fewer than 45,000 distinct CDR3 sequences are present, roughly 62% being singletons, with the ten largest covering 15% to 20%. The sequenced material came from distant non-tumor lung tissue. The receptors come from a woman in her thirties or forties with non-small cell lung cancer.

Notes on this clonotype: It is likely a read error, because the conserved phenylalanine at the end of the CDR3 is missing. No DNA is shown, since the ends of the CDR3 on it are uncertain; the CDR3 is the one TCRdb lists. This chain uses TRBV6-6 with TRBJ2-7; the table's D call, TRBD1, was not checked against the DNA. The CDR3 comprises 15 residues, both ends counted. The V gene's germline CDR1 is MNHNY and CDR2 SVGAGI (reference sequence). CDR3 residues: CASTPRADRDYEHYL.

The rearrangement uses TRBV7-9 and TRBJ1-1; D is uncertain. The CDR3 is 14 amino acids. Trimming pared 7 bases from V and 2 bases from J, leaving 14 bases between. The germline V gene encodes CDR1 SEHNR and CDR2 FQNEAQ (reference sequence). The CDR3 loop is CASNTTGYNTEAFF. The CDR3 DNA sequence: TGTGCCAGCAACACTACGGGGTATAACACTGAAGCTTTCTTT.

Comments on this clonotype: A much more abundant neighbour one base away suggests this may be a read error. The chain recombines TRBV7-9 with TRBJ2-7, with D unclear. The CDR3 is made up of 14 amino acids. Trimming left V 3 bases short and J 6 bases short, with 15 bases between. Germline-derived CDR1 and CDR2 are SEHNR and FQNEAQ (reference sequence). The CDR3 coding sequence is TGTGCCAGCAGCTTCGCGAGAGGCTGGGGCGAGCAGTACTTC. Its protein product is CASSFARGWGEQYF.

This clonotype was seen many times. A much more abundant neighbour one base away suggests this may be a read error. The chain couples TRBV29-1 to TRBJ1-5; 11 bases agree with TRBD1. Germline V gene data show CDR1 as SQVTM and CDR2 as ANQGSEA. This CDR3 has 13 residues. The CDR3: CGVGQGANQPQHF. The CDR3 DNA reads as TGCGGCGTTGGACAGGGGGCTAATCAGCCCCAGCATTTT.

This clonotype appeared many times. CDR3 coding DNA: TGTGCCAGCAGCTTGGACAGGTCGATTGGCTACACCTTC. It encodes CASSLDRSIGYTF. This chain joins TRBV5-8 and TRBJ1-2; possible D gene TRBD1, 5 bases. Germline V gene data show CDR1 as SGHTS and CDR2 as YDEGEE. The CDR3 extends over 13 amino acids. Trimming took off 0 bases at V and 7 bases at J, with 10 bases between the two ends.

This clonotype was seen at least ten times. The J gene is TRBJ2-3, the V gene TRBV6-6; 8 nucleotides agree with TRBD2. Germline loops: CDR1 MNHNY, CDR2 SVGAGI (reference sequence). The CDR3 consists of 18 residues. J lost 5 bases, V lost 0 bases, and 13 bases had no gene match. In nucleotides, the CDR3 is TGTGCCAGCAGTTACTCGATTGCGGGGGGTAGCTCGCTAGATACGCAGTATTTT. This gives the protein CASSYSIAGGSSLDTQYF.

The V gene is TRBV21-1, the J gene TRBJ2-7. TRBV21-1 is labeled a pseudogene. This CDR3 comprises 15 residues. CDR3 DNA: TGTGCCAGCAGCAATTATACAGGGACCGCCTACGAGCACTACTTC. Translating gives CASSNYTGTAYEHYF.

The CDR3 DNA reads as TGTGCCAGCAGCCTGCGTCGTGATGCTTTCTTT. This gives the protein CASSLRRDAFF. The chain employs TRBV11-3 and TRBJ1-1; no reliable D call. Germline loops: CDR1 SGHNT, CDR2 YENEEA. Trimming stripped 5 bases from V and 11 bases from J, with 12 bases between. The CDR3 runs 11 residues.

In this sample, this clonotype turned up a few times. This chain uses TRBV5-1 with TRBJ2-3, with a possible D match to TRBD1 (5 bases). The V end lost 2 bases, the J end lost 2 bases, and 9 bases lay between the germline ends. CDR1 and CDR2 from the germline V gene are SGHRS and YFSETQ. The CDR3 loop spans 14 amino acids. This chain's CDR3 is CASSFGRATDTQYF. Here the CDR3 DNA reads TGCGCCAGCAGCTTCGGCAGGGCCACAGATACGCAGTATTTT.

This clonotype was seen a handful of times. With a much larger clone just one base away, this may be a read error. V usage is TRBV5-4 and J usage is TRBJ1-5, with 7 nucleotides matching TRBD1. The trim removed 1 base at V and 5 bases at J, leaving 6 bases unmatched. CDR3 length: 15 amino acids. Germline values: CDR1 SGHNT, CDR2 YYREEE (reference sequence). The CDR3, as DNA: TGTGCCAGCAGCTTGAACAGGGGCAAGCATCAGCCCCAGCATTTT. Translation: CASSLNRGKHQPQHF.

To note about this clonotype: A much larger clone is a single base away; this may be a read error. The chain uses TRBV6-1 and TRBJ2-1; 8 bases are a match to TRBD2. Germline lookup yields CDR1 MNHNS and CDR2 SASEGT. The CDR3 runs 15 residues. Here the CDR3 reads CASRLAVEPYDEQFF. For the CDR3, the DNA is TGTGCCAGCAGACTAGCGGTGGAACCCTACGATGAGCAGTTCTTC.

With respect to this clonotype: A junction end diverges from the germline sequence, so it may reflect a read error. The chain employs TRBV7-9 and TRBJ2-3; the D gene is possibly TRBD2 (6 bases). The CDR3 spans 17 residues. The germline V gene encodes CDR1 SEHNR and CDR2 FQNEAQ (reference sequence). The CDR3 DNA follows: TGTACCAGCAGCGGTCCGGGTCTAGGAGGGCCCACAGATACGCAGTTTTTT. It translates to CTSSGPGLGGPTDTQFF.

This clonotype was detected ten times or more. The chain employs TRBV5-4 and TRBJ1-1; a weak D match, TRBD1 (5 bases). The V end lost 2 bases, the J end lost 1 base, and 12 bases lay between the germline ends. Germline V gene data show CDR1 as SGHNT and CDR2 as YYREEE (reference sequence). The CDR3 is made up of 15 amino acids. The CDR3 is CASSFIDSRNTEAFF. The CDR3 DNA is TGTGCCAGCAGCTTCATCGACAGCCGGAACACTGAAGCTTTCTTT.

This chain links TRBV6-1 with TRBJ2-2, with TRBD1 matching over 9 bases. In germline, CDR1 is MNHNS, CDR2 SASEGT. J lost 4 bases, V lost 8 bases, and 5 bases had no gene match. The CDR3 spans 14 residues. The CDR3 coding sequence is TGTGCCAGCGGCACAGGGGGCATCACCGGGGAGCTGTTTTTT. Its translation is CASGTGGITGELFF.

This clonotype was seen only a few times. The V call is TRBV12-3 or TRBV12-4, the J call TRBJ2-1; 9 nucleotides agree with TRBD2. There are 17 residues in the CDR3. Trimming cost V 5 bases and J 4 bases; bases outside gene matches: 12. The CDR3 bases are TGTGCCAGCAGTGGAGGGACTAGCAGAGGGAAATACAATGAGCAGTTCTTC. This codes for CASSGGTSRGKYNEQFF.

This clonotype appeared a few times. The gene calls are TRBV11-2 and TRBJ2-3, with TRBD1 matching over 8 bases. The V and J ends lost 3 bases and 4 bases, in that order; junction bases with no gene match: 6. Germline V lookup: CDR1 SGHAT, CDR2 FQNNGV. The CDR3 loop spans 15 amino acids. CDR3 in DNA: TGTGCCAGCAGCTTGACAGGGGTAGACCCAGATACGCAGTATTTT. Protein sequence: CASSLTGVDPDTQYF.

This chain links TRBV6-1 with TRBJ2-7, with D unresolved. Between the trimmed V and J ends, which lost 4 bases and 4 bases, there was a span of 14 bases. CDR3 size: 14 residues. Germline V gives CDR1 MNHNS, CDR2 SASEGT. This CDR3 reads CASSVQPFYYEQYF. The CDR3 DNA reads TGTGCCAGCAGTGTGCAACCTTTTTATTACGAGCAGTACTTC.

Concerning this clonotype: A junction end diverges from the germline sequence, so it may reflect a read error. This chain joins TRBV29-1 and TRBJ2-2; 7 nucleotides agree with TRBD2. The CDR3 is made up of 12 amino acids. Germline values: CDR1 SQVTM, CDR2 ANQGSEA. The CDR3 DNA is TGCAGTGTTGGGTTCCAGGGCGGGGGGCTGTTTTTT. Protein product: CSVGFQGGGLFF.

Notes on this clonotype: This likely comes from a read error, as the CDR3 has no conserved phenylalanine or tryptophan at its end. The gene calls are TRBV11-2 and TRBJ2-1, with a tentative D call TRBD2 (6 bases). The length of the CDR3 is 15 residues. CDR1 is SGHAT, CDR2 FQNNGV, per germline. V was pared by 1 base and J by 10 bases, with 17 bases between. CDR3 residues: CASSLATGVPREQFL. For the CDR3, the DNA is TGTGCCAGCAGCTTAGCAACGGGAGTGCCCCGCGAGCAGTTCTTA.

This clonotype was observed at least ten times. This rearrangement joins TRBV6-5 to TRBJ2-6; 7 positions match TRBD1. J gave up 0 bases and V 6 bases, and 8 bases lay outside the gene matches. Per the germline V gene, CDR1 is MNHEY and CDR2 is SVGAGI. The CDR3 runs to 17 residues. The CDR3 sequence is CASRYTGVRSGANVLTF. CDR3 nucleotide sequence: TGTGCCAGCAGATATACAGGGGTTCGCTCTGGGGCCAACGTCCTGACTTTC.